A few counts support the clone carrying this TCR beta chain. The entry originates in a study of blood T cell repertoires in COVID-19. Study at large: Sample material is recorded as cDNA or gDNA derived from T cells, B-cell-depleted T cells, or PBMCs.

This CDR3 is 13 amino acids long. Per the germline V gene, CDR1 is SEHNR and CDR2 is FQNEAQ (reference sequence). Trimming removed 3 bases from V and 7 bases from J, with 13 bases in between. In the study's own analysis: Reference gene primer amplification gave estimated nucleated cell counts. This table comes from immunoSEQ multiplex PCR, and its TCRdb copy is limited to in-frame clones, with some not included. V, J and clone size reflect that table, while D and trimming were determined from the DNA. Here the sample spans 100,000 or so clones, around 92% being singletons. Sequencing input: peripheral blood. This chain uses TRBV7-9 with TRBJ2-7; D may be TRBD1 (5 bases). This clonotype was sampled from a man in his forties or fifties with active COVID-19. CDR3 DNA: TGTGCCAGCAGCTTGTGGGGCGCTCGAGAGCAGTACTTC. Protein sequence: CASSLWGAREQYF.